A selection of T cell receptor beta chains follows, all from one sample in a study of blood T cells in healthy people across ages. TCRdb recomputed calls from the 5' RACE reads with MiXCR, one row per CDR3 protein. In the table there are around 1.5 million distinct CDR3 sequences, 45% to 70% of which are singletons. Sequenced material: blood. The source of these receptors is a man between 18 and 29 years old in good health. Both conserved end residues are part of each CDR3. The D gene is left open where the match is weak. Some rows have no size entry. The others give once, few or many, or a class for an expanded clone.

TGTGCCAGCAGCCAAGACTCCCTAGCGCGCCCAGGGAATGAGCAGTTCTTC	CASSQDSLARPGNEQFF	TRBJ2-1	TRBV3-1	-	-	17
TGCGCCAGCAGACAGGCAATGGGCTATGGCTACACCTTC	CASRQAMGYGYTF	TRBJ1-2	TRBV4-1	-	-	13
TGCAGCGCTACTGACAGGGGGAAAACTAACTATGGCTACACCTTC	CSATDRGKTNYGYTF	TRBJ1-2	TRBV29-1	-	TRBD1	15
TGCGCCAGCAGTCTGTCCGTAGCGGGAGTGACAGATACGCAGTATTTT	CASSLSVAGVTDTQYF	TRBJ2-3	TRBV4-1	once	TRBD2	16
TGTGCCATCAGTGAAGTAGCGGGGGGGCCTTGGTACGAGCAGTACTTC	CAISEVAGGPWYEQYF	TRBJ2-7	TRBV10-3	once	TRBD2	16
TGTGCCAGCAGCCCGGGTCGGCACACTGAAGCTTTCTTT	CASSPGRHTEAFF	TRBJ1-1	TRBV3-1	-	-	13
TGTGCCAGCAGGCAGCTCGGGGTGGGGAACTATGGCTACACCTTC	CASRQLGVGNYGYTF	TRBJ1-2	TRBV27	-	-	15
TGTGCCAGCAGCAAACGTAAGGGACAGGGTCCTGAAGCTTTCTTT	CASSKRKGQGPEAFF	TRBJ1-1	TRBV21-1	once	-	15
TGCAGCGCCATTGGGGGTACCCACGAGCAGTACTTC	CSAIGGTHEQYF	TRBJ2-7	TRBV29-1	-	-	12
TGCGCCAGCAGCAGATCGCAAGAGACCCAGTACTTC	CASSRSQETQYF	TRBJ2-5	TRBV5-1	few	-	12
TGCGCCAGCAGCCAAGATCGGCAGGGGTTAGGCAATGAGCAGTTCTTC	CASSQDRQGLGNEQFF	TRBJ2-1	TRBV4-1	few	-	16
TGCAGTGCTAGAGATCTCGGCGGCGAGCAGTACTTC	CSARDLGGEQYF	TRBJ2-7	TRBV20-1	-	-	12
TGTGCCAGCAGCCCCCCCCTCGGGAGCAATGAAGCTTTCTTT	CASSPPLGSNEAFF	TRBJ1-1	TRBV12-3/TRBV12-4	-	-	14
TGTGCCAGCAGTTATTCTCAGGGCGGATATGAAAAACTGTTTTTT	CASSYSQGGYEKLFF	TRBJ1-4	TRBV6-5	-	-	15
TGCGCCAGCAGCTTGGCCGCGGACTCCAATGAGCAGTTCTTC	CASSLAADSNEQFF	TRBJ2-1	TRBV5-1	few	-	14
TGCAGTGCTATCCATGGTCCGAGCAATCAGCCCCAGCATTTT	CSAIHGPSNQPQHF	TRBJ1-5	TRBV20-1	-	-	14
TGTGCCAGCAGCTCGACCGGGACGGAAAAAGAGACCCAGTACTTC	CASSSTGTEKETQYF	TRBJ2-5	TRBV5-5	-	-	15
TGCAGTCAGACAGCCGCGGATAATGAGCAGTACTTC	CSQTAADNEQYF	TRBJ2-7	TRBV20-1	-	-	12
TGCGCCAGCAGCACGCAACCCAGGGTCAGCTCCTACAATGAGCAGTTCTTC	CASSTQPRVSSYNEQFF	TRBJ2-1	TRBV5-1	-	-	17
TGTGCCAGCAGTCGATCCGTAGCGGCTACCTACAATGAGCAGTTCTTC	CASSRSVAATYNEQFF	TRBJ2-1	TRBV7-2	-	-	16
TGCAGCGTCGACGCTAGCGTTCTGAGGGACGAGCAGTTCTTC	CSVDASVLRDEQFF	TRBJ2-1	TRBV29-1	-	-	14
TGTGCCAGCAGCCCCCAGACTAGCGGGAATGAGCAGTACTTC	CASSPQTSGNEQYF	TRBJ2-5	TRBV7-9	few	TRBD2	14
TGCAGCGTCCGGCGAGGGACAGCCAGCTCCTACGAGCAGTACTTC	CSVRRGTASSYEQYF	TRBJ2-7	TRBV29-1	-	TRBD1	15
TGTGCCAGCAGTGACCTTTGGGGCTATGGCTACACCTTC	CASSDLWGYGYTF	TRBJ1-2	TRBV6-4	-	-	13
TGTGCCAGCAGCCATAGAGGGACTAGCGGGAGATACAATGAGCAGTACTTC	CASSHRGTSGRYNEQYF	TRBJ2-4	TRBV7-9	few	TRBD2	17
TGTGCCAGCAGCATAATAGCGGGAACCAGCAACGAGCAGTACTTC	CASSIIAGTSNEQYF	TRBJ2-7	TRBV7-2	-	TRBD2	15
TGCGCCAGCAGCACTGGAGGGCAGGGGACCACAGATACGCAGTATTTT	CASSTGGQGTTDTQYF	TRBJ2-3	TRBV5-1	few	-	16
TGTGCCAGCAGCCAAGATAGCAGCCTAGCCAAAAACATTCAGTACTTC	CASSQDSSLAKNIQYF	TRBJ2-4	TRBV14	-	-	16
TGTGCCAGCAGCTTGGAGGACAGGGGGCTCACAGATACGCAGTATTTT	CASSLEDRGLTDTQYF	TRBJ2-3	TRBV7-2	-	TRBD1	16
TGCGCCAGCAGCTGGGATTGGGGACCAACCTACGAGCAGTACTTC	CASSWDWGPTYEQYF	TRBJ2-7	TRBV5-1	-	-	15
TGTGCCAGCAGTTACACAGGGACAGGGGGCTCGGGAGCTTTCTTT	CASSYTGTGGSGAFF	TRBJ1-1	TRBV6-5	-	TRBD1	15
TGTGCCAGCAGCTCTGGTTCAGGGGGCACCTACAATGAGCAGTTCTTC	CASSSGSGGTYNEQFF	TRBJ2-1	TRBV5-6	-	TRBD1	16
TGTGCCAGCAGTTACTCGGGGGGTCACTATGGCTACACCTTC	CASSYSGGHYGYTF	TRBJ1-2	TRBV6-5	many	-	14
TGTGCCAGGGTGGAGAGCGGGAGTCGGGGTGAGCAGTTCTTC	CARVESGSRGEQFF	TRBJ2-1	TRBV7-9	few	TRBD2	14
TGTGCCACCAGCAGTAGCAGGGGTCGAAGAAGGGGTGAAAAACTGTTTTTT	CATSSSRGRRRGEKLFF	TRBJ1-4	TRBV15	few	-	17
TGTGCCAGCAGCCAAGACCAGACCAACACAGATACGCAGTATTTT	CASSQDQTNTDTQYF	TRBJ2-3	TRBV3-1	-	-	15
TGTGCCAGCAGCCACCACCTGGGAAGGGGTCGTGAGCAGTTCTTC	CASSHHLGRGREQFF	TRBJ2-1	TRBV7-9	-	-	15
TGTGCCAGTAGTATGAGGTTATCGGTAGAGCAGTTCTTC	CASSMRLSVEQFF	TRBJ2-1	TRBV19	-	-	13
TGTGCCTGCAGTTTACGTTTCGGACTAGAAGCAGATACGCAGTATTTT	CACSLRFGLEADTQYF	TRBJ2-3	TRBV27	-	TRBD2	16
TGTGCCAGCAGCTCACGAGAGCTTCAGGCGGGCAATGAGCAGTTCTTC	CASSSRELQAGNEQFF	TRBJ2-1	TRBV7-2	few	-	16
TGTGCCAGCAGTGATCAGGGGAGTGCTGAAGCTTTCTTT	CASSDQGSAEAFF	TRBJ1-1	TRBV6-1	-	-	13
TGTGCCAGCAGCCCCCTGGAACAGGGGCATGGCTACACCTTC	CASSPLEQGHGYTF	TRBJ1-2	TRBV7-9	-	TRBD1	14
TGTGCCACCAGCAGGACAGGGGTTCCACGGAGCAATGAGCAGTTCTTC	CATSRTGVPRSNEQFF	TRBJ2-1	TRBV15	-	TRBD1	16
TGTGCCAGCAGCCCCACAACTCACTACGAGCAGTACTTC	CASSPTTHYEQYF	TRBJ2-7	TRBV6-5	few	-	13
TGTGCCAGCACTCCCACACAGGGGTCCCAAGAGACCCAGTACTTC	CASTPTQGSQETQYF	TRBJ2-5	TRBV28	-	TRBD1	15
TGTGCCAGCAGCCAACAGGGGGCTAATCAGCCCCAGCATTTT	CASSQQGANQPQHF	TRBJ1-5	TRBV7-9	-	TRBD1	14
TGCAGCGTTGGAGCGGTGAACACCGGGGAGCTGTTTTTT	CSVGAVNTGELFF	TRBJ2-2	TRBV29-1	-	-	13
TGTGCCAGCAGTGGGGGACAGGGTTTCTCGGCAGATACGCAGTATTTT	CASSGGQGFSADTQYF	TRBJ2-3	TRBV2	-	TRBD1	16
TGTGCCAGCACCGACATGAACACAGATACGCAGTATTTT	CASTDMNTDTQYF	TRBJ2-3	TRBV2	few	-	13
TGTGCCAGCAGCTTAGCCGCGACGGCCAGCTACACCTTC	CASSLAATASYTF	TRBJ1-2	TRBV7-9	-	-	13
TGTGCCAGCAGCTTGGCGGGTGACTCCTACAATGAGCAGTTCTTC	CASSLAGDSYNEQFF	TRBJ2-1	TRBV7-6	-	-	15
TGTGCCAGCACCCGGGACAGGGTTGGTTCACCCCTCCACTTT	CASTRDRVGSPLHF	TRBJ1-6	TRBV2	-	TRBD1	14
TGTGTCAGCAGCTTAAGCAGGTCTCCTGGGGGGCAGTTCTTC	CVSSLSRSPGGQFF	TRBJ2-1	TRBV5-4	-	-	14
TGTGCCAGCAGCTTATATGGGGGCCCCCAAGAGACCCAGTACTTC	CASSLYGGPQETQYF	TRBJ2-5	TRBV11-2	many	-	15
TGTGCCAGCAGCCCCGAGACAGGTTGGGGGACTGAAGCTTTCTTT	CASSPETGWGTEAFF	TRBJ1-1	TRBV4-2	-	-	15
TGCAGCGCGAAAACCCTTAAAACTGGGGGCCACGAGCAGTACTTC	CSAKTLKTGGHEQYF	TRBJ2-7	TRBV29-1	-	-	15
TGCGCCAGCAGCCAAGATCACCCCGGCTCCTACGAGCAGTTCTTC	CASSQDHPGSYEQFF	TRBJ2-1	TRBV4-1	once	-	15
TGCAGTGCTAGCGTAAACACAGATACGCAGTATTTT	CSASVNTDTQYF	TRBJ2-3	TRBV20-1	-	-	12
TGTGCCACCAGCAGAGATTGGAACCTCAGGTCCGACTATGGCTACACCTTC	CATSRDWNLRSDYGYTF	TRBJ1-2	TRBV15	-	-	17